The TCR beta chain described here comes from a study of human T cells and chemical hapten exposure. Overall study context: Chiefly female patients presented with alopecia areata, totalis or universalis.

The CDR3 spans 14 residues. Germline V gene data show CDR1 as MDHEN and CDR2 as SYDVKM. V was clipped by 4 bases and J by 7 bases; unmatched bases: 6. TCRdb passed the RACE reads through MiXCR, listing each CDR3 protein once. The table shows over 300,000 distinct CDR3 sequences, with roughly 5.3% occurring only once. This clonotype was picked up a small number of times. The antigen is not known. Time point in this sample: pre-sensitization, week 0. Documented treatment: therapeutic diphenylcyclopropenone sensitization with weekly scalp DPC. General observations from the study: After DPC sensitization, TCRs above 1 in 1000 frequency showed no change.

This sequence was found in a woman aged 45-65 years with alopecia areata. Some clones in this sample may be carry-over from other donors' samples. The gene calls are TRBV28 and TRBJ1-4; 7 bases are shared with TRBD1. The source material was whole blood, sampled in connection with sensitization to the hapten diphenylcyclopropenone (DPC). CDR3 protein: CASSYIGGLEKLFF. In DNA, the CDR3 is TGTGCCAGCAGTTATATAGGGGGCCTTGAAAAACTGTTTTTT.